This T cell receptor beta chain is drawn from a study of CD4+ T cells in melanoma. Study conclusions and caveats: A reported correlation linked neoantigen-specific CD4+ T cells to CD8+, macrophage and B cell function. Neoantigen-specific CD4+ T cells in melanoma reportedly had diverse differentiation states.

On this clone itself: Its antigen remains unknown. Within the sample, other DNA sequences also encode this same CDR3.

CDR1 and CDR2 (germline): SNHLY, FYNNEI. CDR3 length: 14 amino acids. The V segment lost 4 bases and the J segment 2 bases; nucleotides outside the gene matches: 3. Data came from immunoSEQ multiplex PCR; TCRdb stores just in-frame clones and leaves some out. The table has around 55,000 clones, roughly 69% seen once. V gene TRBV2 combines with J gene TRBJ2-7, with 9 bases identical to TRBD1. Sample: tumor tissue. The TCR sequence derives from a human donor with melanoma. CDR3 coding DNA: TGTGCCAGCAGTGCCCGACAGGGGGCCTACGAGCAGTACTTC. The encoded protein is CASSARQGAYEQYF.